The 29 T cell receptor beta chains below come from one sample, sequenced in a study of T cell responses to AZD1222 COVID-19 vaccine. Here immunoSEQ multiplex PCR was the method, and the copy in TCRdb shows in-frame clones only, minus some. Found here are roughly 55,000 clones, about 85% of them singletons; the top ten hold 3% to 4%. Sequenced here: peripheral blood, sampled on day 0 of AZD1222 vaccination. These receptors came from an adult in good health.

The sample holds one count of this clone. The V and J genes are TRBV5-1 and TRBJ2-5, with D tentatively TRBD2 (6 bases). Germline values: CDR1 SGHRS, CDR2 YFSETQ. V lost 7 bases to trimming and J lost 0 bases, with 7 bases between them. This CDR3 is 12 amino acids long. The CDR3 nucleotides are TGCGCCAGCGGGACTGACCAAGAGACCCAGTACTTC. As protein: CASGTDQETQYF. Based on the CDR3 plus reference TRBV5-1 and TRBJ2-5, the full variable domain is KAGVTQTPRYLIKTRGQQVTLSCSPISGHRSVSWYQQTPGQGLQFLFEYFSETQRNKGNFPGRFSGRQFSNSRSEMNVSTLELGDSALYLCASGTDQETQYFGPGTRLLVL.

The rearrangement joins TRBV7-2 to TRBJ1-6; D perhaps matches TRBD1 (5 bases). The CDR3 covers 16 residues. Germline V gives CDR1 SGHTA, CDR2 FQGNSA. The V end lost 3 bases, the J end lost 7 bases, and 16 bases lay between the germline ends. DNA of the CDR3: TGTGCCAGCAGCTTTTTACGGGGGACCCAAAATTCACCCCTCCACTTT. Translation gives CASSFLRGTQNSPLHF.

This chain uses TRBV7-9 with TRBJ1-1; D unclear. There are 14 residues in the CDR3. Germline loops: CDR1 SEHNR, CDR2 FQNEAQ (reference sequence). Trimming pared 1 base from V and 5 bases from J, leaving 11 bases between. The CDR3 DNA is TGTGCCAGCAGCTTAGGGCAGACTAGGACTGAAGCTTTCTTT. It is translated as CASSLGQTRTEAFF.

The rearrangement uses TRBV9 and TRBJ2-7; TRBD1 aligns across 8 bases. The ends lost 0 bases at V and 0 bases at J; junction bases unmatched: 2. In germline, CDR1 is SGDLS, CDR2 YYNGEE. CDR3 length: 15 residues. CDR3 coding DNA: TGTGCCAGCAGCGTAGGCCAGGGGGCCTCCTACGAGCAGTACTTC. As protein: CASSVGQGASYEQYF.

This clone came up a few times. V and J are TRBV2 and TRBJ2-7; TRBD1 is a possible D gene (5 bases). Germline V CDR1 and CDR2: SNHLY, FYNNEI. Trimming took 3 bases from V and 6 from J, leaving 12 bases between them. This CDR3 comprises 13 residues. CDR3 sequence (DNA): TGTGCCAGCAGTGACAGGGTTCTTTTCGAGCAGTACTTC. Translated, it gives CASSDRVLFEQYF.

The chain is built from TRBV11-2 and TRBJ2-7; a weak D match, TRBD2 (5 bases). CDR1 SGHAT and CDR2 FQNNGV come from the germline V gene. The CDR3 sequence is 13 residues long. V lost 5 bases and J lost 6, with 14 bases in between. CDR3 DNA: TGTGCCAGCAGCCCCGGGCGGGTTTCCGAGCAGTACTTC. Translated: CASSPGRVSEQYF.

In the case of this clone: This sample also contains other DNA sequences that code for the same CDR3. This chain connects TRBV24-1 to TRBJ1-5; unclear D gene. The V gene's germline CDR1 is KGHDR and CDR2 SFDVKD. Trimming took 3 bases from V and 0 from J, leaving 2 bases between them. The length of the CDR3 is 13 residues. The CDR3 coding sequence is TGTGCCACCAGTGATGGTAGCAATCAGCCCCAGCATTTT. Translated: CATSDGSNQPQHF.

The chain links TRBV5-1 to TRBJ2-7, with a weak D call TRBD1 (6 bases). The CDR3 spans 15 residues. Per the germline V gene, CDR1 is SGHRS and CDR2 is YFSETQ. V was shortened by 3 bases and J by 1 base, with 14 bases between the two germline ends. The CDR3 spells CASSSGPGESYEQYF. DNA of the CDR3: TGCGCCAGCAGCTCGGGCCCAGGGGAATCCTACGAGCAGTACTTC. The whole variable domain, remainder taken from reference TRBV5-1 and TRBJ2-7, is KAGVTQTPRYLIKTRGQQVTLSCSPISGHRSVSWYQQTPGQGLQFLFEYFSETQRNKGNFPGRFSGRQFSNSRSEMNVSTLELGDSALYLCASSSGPGESYEQYFGPGTRLTVT.

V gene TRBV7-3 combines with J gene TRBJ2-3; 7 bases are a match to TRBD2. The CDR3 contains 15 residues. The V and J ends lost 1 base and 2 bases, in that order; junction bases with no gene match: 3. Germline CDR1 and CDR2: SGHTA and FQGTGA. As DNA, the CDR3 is TGTGCCAGCAGCTTAAGCGGGGGACCCACAGATACGCAGTATTTT. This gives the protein CASSLSGGPTDTQYF.

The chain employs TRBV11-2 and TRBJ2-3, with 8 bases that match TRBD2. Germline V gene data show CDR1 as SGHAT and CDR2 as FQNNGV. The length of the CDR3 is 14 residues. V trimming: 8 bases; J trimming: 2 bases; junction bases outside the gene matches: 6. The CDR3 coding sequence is TGTGCCAGCCAGCGGGGGACCGACACAGATACGCAGTATTTT. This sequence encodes CASQRGTDTDTQYF.

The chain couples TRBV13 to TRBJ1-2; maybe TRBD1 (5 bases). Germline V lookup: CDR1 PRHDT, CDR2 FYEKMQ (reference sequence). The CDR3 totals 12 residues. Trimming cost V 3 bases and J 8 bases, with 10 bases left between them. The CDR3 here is CASSLTVSGYTF. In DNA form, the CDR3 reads TGTGCCAGCAGCTTGACAGTATCCGGCTACACCTTC.

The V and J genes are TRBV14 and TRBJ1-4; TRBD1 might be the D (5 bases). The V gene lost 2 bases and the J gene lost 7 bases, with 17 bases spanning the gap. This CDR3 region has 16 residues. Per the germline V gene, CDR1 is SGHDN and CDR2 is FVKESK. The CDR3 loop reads CASSQSGAGFTEKLFF. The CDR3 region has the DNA TGTGCCAGCAGCCAATCCGGGGCCGGCTTCACTGAAAAACTGTTTTTT.

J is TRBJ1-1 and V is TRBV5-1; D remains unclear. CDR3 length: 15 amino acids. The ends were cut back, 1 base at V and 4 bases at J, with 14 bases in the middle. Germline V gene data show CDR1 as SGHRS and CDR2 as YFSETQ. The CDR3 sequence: CASSLTGVGGTEAFF. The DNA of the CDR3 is TGCGCCAGCAGCTTGACCGGTGTAGGTGGCACTGAAGCTTTCTTT.

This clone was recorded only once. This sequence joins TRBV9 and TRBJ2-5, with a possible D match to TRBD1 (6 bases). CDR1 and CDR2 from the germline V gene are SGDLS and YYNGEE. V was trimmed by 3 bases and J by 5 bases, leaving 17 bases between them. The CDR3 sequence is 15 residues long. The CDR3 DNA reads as TGTGCCAGCAGCGACAATACAGGGTTTGGTGAGACCCAGTACTTC. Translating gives CASSDNTGFGETQYF.

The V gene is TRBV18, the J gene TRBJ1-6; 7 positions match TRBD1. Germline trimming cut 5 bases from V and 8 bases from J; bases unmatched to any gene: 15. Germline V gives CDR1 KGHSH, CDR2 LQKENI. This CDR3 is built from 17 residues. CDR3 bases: TGTGCCAGCTCATCTCGAGCCACAGGGGACGGACATTCACCCCTCCACTTT. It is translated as CASSSRATGDGHSPLHF.

CDR3 sequence reads: CASSLARTNQPQHF. The CDR3 DNA follows: TGTGCCAGCAGCTTAGCTAGGACCAATCAGCCCCAGCATTTT. V usage is TRBV7-2 and J usage is TRBJ1-5; D remains unclear. Germline CDR1 is SGHTA and CDR2 is FQGNSA. The CDR3 loop spans 14 amino acids. The V gene lost 0 bases and the J gene lost 3 bases, with 6 bases spanning the gap.

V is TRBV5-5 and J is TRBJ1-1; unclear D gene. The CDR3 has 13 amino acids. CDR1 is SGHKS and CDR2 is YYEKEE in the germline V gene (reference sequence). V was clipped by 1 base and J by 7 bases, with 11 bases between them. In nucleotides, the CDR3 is TGTGCCAGCAGCTTGAGGACCGATCTTGAAGCTTTCTTT. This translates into CASSLRTDLEAFF.

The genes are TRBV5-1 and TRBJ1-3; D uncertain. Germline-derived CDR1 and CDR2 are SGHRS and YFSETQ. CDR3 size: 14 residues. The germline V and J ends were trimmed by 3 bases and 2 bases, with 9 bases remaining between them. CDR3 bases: TGCGCCAGCAGCTCCGGCTCTCCTGGAAACACCATATATTTT. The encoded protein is CASSSGSPGNTIYF. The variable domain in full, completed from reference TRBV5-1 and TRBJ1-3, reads KAGVTQTPRYLIKTRGQQVTLSCSPISGHRSVSWYQQTPGQGLQFLFEYFSETQRNKGNFPGRFSGRQFSNSRSEMNVSTLELGDSALYLCASSSGSPGNTIYFGEGSWLTVV.

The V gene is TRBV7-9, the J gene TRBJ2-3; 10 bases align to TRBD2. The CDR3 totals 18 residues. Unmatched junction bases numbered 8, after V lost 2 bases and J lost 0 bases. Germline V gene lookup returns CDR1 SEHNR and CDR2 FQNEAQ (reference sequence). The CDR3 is CASSLNSGGPSSTDTQYF. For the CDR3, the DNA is TGTGCCAGCAGCTTAAATAGCGGGGGGCCTTCTAGCACAGATACGCAGTATTTT.

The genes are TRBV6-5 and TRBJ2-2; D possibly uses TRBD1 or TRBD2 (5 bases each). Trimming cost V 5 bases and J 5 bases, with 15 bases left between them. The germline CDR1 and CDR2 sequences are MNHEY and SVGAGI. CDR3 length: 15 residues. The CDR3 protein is CASSPHGAVTGELFF. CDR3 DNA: TGTGCCAGCAGTCCCCACGGGGCGGTAACCGGGGAGCTGTTTTTT.

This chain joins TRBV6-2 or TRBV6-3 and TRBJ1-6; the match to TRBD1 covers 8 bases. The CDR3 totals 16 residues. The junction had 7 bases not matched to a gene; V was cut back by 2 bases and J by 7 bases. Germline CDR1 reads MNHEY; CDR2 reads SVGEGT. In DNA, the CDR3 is TGTGCCAGCAGTTACCACCAGGGACAGGTGAATTCACCCCTCCACTTT. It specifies CASSYHQGQVNSPLHF.

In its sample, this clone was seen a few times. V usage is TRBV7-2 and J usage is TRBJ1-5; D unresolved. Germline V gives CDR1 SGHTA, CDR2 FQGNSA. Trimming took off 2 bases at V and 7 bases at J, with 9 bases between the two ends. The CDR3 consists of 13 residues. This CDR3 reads CASSLQDAQPQHF. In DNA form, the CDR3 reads TGTGCCAGCAGCTTACAGGACGCCCAGCCCCAGCATTTT.

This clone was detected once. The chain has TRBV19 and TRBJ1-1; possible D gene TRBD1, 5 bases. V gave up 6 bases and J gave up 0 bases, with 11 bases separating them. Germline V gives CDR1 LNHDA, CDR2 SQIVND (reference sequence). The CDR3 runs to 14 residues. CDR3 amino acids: CASSLDNVNTEAFF. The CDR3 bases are TGTGCCAGTAGCTTGGACAACGTGAACACTGAAGCTTTCTTT.

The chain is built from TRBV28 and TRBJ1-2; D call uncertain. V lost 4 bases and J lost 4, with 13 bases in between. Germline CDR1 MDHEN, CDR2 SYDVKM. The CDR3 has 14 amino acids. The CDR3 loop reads CASSSPGEGYGYTF. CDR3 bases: TGTGCCAGCAGTTCCCCTGGGGAAGGCTATGGCTACACCTTC.

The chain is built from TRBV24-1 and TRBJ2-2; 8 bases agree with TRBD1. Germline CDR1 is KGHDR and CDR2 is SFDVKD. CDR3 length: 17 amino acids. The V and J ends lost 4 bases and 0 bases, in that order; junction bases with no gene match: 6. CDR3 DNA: TGTGCCACCAGTGACCCTAGGACAGGGACGAACACCGGGGAGCTGTTTTTT. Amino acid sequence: CATSDPRTGTNTGELFF.

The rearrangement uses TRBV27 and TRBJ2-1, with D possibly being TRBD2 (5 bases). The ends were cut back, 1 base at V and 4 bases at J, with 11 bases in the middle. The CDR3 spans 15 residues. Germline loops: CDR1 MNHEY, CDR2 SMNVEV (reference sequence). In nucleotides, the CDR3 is TGTGCCAGCAGTTTATTGGCGGGCCCGTACAATGAGCAGTTCTTC. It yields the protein CASSLLAGPYNEQFF.

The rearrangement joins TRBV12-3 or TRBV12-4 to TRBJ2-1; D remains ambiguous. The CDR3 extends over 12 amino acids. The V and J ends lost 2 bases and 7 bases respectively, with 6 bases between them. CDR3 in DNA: TGTGCCAGCAGTTTACCCCCGAATGAGCAGTTCTTC. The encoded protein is CASSLPPNEQFF.

The CDR3 DNA sequence: TGTGCCAGCAGTGCCTCGGCTGTGCAGGGACGAACTGAAGCTTTCTTT. Translation: CASSASAVQGRTEAFF. The chain recombines TRBV6-4 with TRBJ1-1, with D perhaps matching TRBD1 (5 bases). Germline lookup yields CDR1 MRHNA and CDR2 SNTAGT. Trimming removed 4 bases from V and 5 bases from J, with 20 bases in between. The CDR3 spans 16 residues.

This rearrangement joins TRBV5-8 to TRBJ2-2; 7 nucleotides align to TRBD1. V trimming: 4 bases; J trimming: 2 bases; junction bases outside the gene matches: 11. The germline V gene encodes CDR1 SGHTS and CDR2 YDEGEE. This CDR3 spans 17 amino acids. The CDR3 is CASSPSRQGFNTGELFF. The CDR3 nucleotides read TGTGCCAGCAGCCCCTCCCGACAGGGTTTTAACACCGGGGAGCTGTTTTTT.